The 18 T cell receptor beta chains below all came from one sample that was sequenced in a study of blood T cell repertoires in COVID-19. Repertoires were generated with immunoSEQ multiplex PCR, while TCRdb's copy carries only in-frame clones and drops some. Of approximately 200,000 clones listed, about four fifths were seen once; the top ten hold about 2.4%. Sequenced material: peripheral blood. The receptors come from a woman in her sixties with acute or convalescent COVID-19.

This chain uses TRBV10-3 with TRBJ1-1; perhaps TRBD1 as D (6 bases). The CDR3 contains 11 residues. The V gene lost 6 bases and the J gene lost 8 bases, with 10 bases spanning the gap. Germline V lookup: CDR1 ENHRY, CDR2 SYGVKD. CDR3 loop: CAIRTGTEAFF. CDR3 DNA sequence: TGTGCCATCAGGACCGGGACAGAAGCTTTCTTT.

This clone was seen a few times. The chain couples TRBV6-6 to TRBJ2-7; 16 bases are shared with TRBD2. Germline-derived CDR1 and CDR2 are MNHNY and SVGAGI (reference sequence). CDR3 size: 17 residues. J was trimmed by 2 bases and V by 6 bases; bases with no gene match: 7. The CDR3 region is CASSRPGLAGGTYEQYF. In DNA form, the CDR3 reads TGTGCCAGCAGCCGACCGGGACTAGCGGGGGGGACCTACGAGCAGTACTTC.

V is TRBV4-2 and J is TRBJ2-5; D might be TRBD1 (5 bases). The V end was cut by 0 bases, the J end by 3 bases, with 11 bases between. CDR1 and CDR2 from the germline V gene are LGHNA and YNFKEQ. This CDR3 is built from 15 residues. The CDR3 bases are TGTGCCAGCAGCCAAGATTGGGGCGAGGAAGAGACCCAGTACTTC. Amino acids: CASSQDWGEEETQYF.

This clone was counted once. The CDR3 sequence is CASSSRQGRPNTEAFF. CDR3 DNA sequence: TGTGCCAGCAGCTCTAGACAGGGGAGACCGAACACTGAAGCTTTCTTT. The chain recombines TRBV11-1 with TRBJ1-1; 8 bases line up with TRBD1. The V gene's germline CDR1 is SGHAT and CDR2 FQDESV (reference sequence). The CDR3 sequence is 16 residues long. V was clipped by 4 bases and J by 1 base; unmatched bases: 8.

V is TRBV7-9 and J is TRBJ1-3; D gene uncertain. Germline V gene data show CDR1 as SEHNR and CDR2 as FQNEAQ (reference sequence). The CDR3 covers 15 residues. Trimming cost V 5 bases and J 1 base, with 12 bases left between them. CDR3 sequence: CASSQAGVSGNTIYF. CDR3 DNA: TGTGCCAGCAGCCAAGCGGGTGTGTCTGGAAACACCATATATTTT.

This clone has only a few counts. The CDR3 nucleotides are TGCGCCAGCAGTGTGACAGGGACGACAGATACGCAGTATTTT. Its translation is CASSVTGTTDTQYF. The J gene is TRBJ2-3, the V gene TRBV10-2; TRBD1 matches at 7 bases. The junction had 4 bases not matched to a gene; V was cut back by 4 bases and J by 3 bases. The CDR3 consists of 14 residues. Germline CDR1 reads WSHSY; CDR2 reads SAAADI.

With respect to this clone: The identical CDR3 is also encoded by other nucleotide sequences in the sample. V and J are TRBV5-1 and TRBJ2-1, with TRBD1 identical over 8 bases. After removal of 2 bases from V and 0 bases from J, the junction contained 4 bases not matched to a gene. The CDR3 runs to 16 residues. Per germline, CDR1 SGHRS and CDR2 YFSETQ. Here the CDR3 DNA reads TGCGCCAGCAGCTTAGGACAGGGTAGCTCCTACAATGAGCAGTTCTTC. Residues: CASSLGQGSSYNEQFF.

This chain's CDR3 is CASSLVAGGPDTQYF. DNA for the CDR3: TGTGCCAGCAGCTTAGTGGCGGGGGGGCCAGATACGCAGTATTTT. This chain uses TRBV7-8 with TRBJ2-3, with 9 bases identical to TRBD2. This CDR3 is 15 amino acids long. J gave up 4 bases and V 1 base, and 3 bases lay outside the gene matches. Germline loops: CDR1 SGHVS, CDR2 FQNEAQ.

This chain uses TRBV7-8 with TRBJ1-1, with 7 bases matching TRBD1. This CDR3 has 14 residues. Germline V gene sequence: CDR1 SGHVS, CDR2 FQNEAQ. The V and J ends lost 3 bases and 3 bases, in that order; junction bases with no gene match: 4. The CDR3 DNA sequence: TGTGCCAGCAGCTTGACAGGGTCGTACACTGAAGCTTTCTTT. It specifies CASSLTGSYTEAFF.

This clone has only one observation. The V call is TRBV5-5, the J call TRBJ1-5; D remains unclear. Trimming removed 4 bases at V and 6 bases at J, with 17 bases between. Per germline, CDR1 SGHKS and CDR2 YYEKEE (reference sequence). This CDR3 spans 15 amino acids. The CDR3 loop is CASSPQPAGSQPQHF. CDR3 nucleotide sequence: TGTGCCAGCAGCCCACAACCCGCGGGGAGTCAGCCCCAGCATTTT.

The rearrangement uses TRBV18 and TRBJ2-1, with 7 bases fitting TRBD1. Germline values: CDR1 KGHSH, CDR2 LQKENI. V lost 4 bases and J lost 4; bases outside the gene matches: 10. This CDR3 spans 16 amino acids. CDR3 loop: CASSHLDRDSYNEQFF. The CDR3 DNA reads as TGTGCCAGCTCACACCTAGACAGGGATTCGTACAATGAGCAGTTCTTC.

The rearrangement links TRBV5-1 to TRBJ2-5; the D gene is possibly TRBD2 (5 bases). Germline V lookup: CDR1 SGHRS, CDR2 YFSETQ. Trimming left V 0 bases short and J 9 bases short, with 18 bases between. This CDR3 region has 15 residues. The DNA of the CDR3 is TGCGCCAGCAGCTTGGCCAAGGACTCGCCTTCGCCCCAGTACTTC. Translated, it gives CASSLAKDSPSPQYF.

The chain recombines TRBV6-6 with TRBJ1-4; 8 bases match TRBD1. Germline CDR1 is MNHNY and CDR2 is SVGAGI (reference sequence). V lost 6 bases, J lost 5 bases, and 5 bases stayed unmatched. The CDR3 spans 14 residues. This CDR3 is CASSARTGNEKLFF. The DNA for the CDR3 is TGTGCCAGCAGCGCCAGGACAGGGAATGAAAAACTGTTTTTT.

This clone was counted a single time. This sequence joins TRBV6-5 and TRBJ2-1; tentative D call: TRBD1 (6 bases). The germline V gene has CDR1 MNHEY and CDR2 SVGAGI. Trimming removed 7 bases from V and 1 base from J, with 14 bases in between. This CDR3 spans 15 amino acids. The CDR3 region is CASTSTGRSYNEQFF. The CDR3 DNA sequence: TGTGCCAGCACTTCGACAGGCAGGTCCTACAATGAGCAGTTCTTC.

Notes on this clone: Other DNA sequences from this sample encode an identical CDR3 as well. J is TRBJ2-5 and V is TRBV5-1, with 7 nucleotides matching TRBD2. V was pared by 5 bases and J by 3 bases, with 10 bases of the junction left unmatched. The CDR3 has 15 residues. Per germline, CDR1 SGHRS and CDR2 YFSETQ. CDR3 sequence (DNA): TGCGCCAGCAGAAGGACTGGGGGGGTAGAAGAGACCCAGTACTTC. Its protein product is CASRRTGGVEETQYF.

In this sample, this clone turned up a few times. V and J are TRBV6-5 and TRBJ2-7, with 11 bases identical to TRBD1. Per germline, CDR1 MNHEY and CDR2 SVGAGI. This CDR3 spans 14 amino acids. V shed 6 bases and J 2 bases; nucleotides not matched to a gene: 3. The CDR3 loop is CASRPGQGAYEQYF. The CDR3 nucleotides are TGTGCCAGCAGACCGGGACAGGGGGCCTACGAGCAGTACTTC.

This clone occurred once. The chain is built from TRBV5-1 and TRBJ2-3, with 8 bases aligning to TRBD2. The CDR3 runs to 15 residues. Trimming at V came to 2 bases and at J to 6 bases, leaving 8 bases not matched to a gene. Germline loops: CDR1 SGHRS, CDR2 YFSETQ. The CDR3: CASSFFSGEVDTQYF. The CDR3 nucleotides are TGCGCCAGCAGCTTTTTTAGCGGGGAAGTCGATACGCAGTATTTT.

The V gene is TRBV12-5, the J gene TRBJ1-1, with D perhaps matching TRBD1 (5 bases). Deletions cut 1 base from V and 7 bases from J, with 7 bases between. Germline V lookup: CDR1 LGHNT, CDR2 FRNRAP. CDR3 size: 12 residues. The CDR3 protein is CASGLGRDEAFF. The CDR3 DNA reads TGTGCTAGTGGTTTGGGCAGGGATGAAGCTTTCTTT.